The 8 T cell receptor beta chains in this list originate from one sample, sequenced in a study of T cell changes during pregnancy in multiple sclerosis. Produced via immunoSEQ multiplex PCR; TCRdb's table is partial and in-frame only. The sample shows 55,000 to 70,000 clones, 85% to 95% of them seen only once. The sample consisted of peripheral blood, taken after pregnancy. The receptors originated from a female donor with multiple sclerosis, enrolled in a pregnancy study.

A note on this clone: Sequence at one end of the junction differs from germline and may be a read error. V usage is TRBV2 and J usage is TRBJ2-7; TRBD1 matches 8 bases. CDR3 length: 13 amino acids. The germline gives CDR1 SNHLY, CDR2 FYNNEI. The CDR3 nucleotides are TGTGCCAGCATTGAAGACAGGGGAAACGAGCAGTACTTC. Its protein product is CASIEDRGNEQYF.

DNA of the CDR3: TGCGCCAGCAGCGGGGGACTAGCGGGGACAGACTACGAGCGGCAGTACTTC. It encodes CASSGGLAGTDYERQYF. The chain employs TRBV5-1 and TRBJ2-7, with 13 positions matching TRBD2. The germline CDR1 and CDR2 sequences are SGHRS and YFSETQ. The CDR3 loop spans 17 amino acids. The junction had 16 bases not matched to a gene; V was cut back by 4 bases and J by 9 bases.

This chain connects TRBV28 to TRBJ1-1; 9 positions agree with TRBD1. From germline, CDR1 is MDHEN and CDR2 SYDVKM. The CDR3 covers 14 residues. The J segment lost 7 bases and the V segment lost 8 bases, leaving 11 bases of the junction unmatched. CDR3 bases: TGTGCCAGCGAGTTGCGGGGACAGGGAGGTGAAGCTTTCTTT. Translated: CASELRGQGGEAFF.

V is TRBV29-1 and J is TRBJ2-7, with D maybe TRBD2 (6 bases). The CDR3 consists of 13 residues. Per the germline V gene, CDR1 is SQVTM and CDR2 is ANQGSEA. With 5 bases removed from V and 2 bases from J, the gap between germline ends came to 13 bases. CDR3 in DNA: TGCAGCGTTAAGGGACGGACTACCTACGAGCAGTACTTC. Its translation is CSVKGRTTYEQYF.

This chain links TRBV29-1 with TRBJ2-1; weak D call: TRBD2 (5 bases). Per the germline V gene, CDR1 is SQVTM and CDR2 is ANQGSEA. V was cut by 1 base and J by 10 bases, with 20 bases left in between. The CDR3 is made up of 15 amino acids. CDR3 nucleotide sequence: TGCAGCGTTGAAGCCTACTTGGGAGAAGAAGACGAGCAGTTCTTC. Encoded protein: CSVEAYLGEEDEQFF.

CDR3 in amino acids: CASSSGLAGGIEQFF. CDR3 sequence (DNA): TGTGCCAGCAGCTCGGGACTAGCGGGAGGGATTGAGCAGTTCTTC. The genes are TRBV11-2 and TRBJ2-1; TRBD2 agrees at 16 bases. Germline CDR1 is SGHAT and CDR2 is FQNNGV. The CDR3 length is 15 residues. V gave up 4 bases and J gave up 9 bases; unmatched junction bases: 3.

This rearrangement joins TRBV19 to TRBJ2-7; TRBD1 aligns across 10 bases. Germline V gene lookup returns CDR1 LNHDA and CDR2 SQIVND (reference sequence). The CDR3 sequence is 16 residues long. J gave up 2 bases and V 4 bases, and 8 bases lay outside the gene matches. CDR3 bases: TGTGCCAGTAGTACCCGACAGGGGGCCCCAACCTACGAGCAGTACTTC. It codes for CASSTRQGAPTYEQYF.

V is TRBV7-2 and J is TRBJ2-1; 11 bases line up with TRBD2. The CDR3 loop spans 15 amino acids. Per the germline V gene, CDR1 is SGHTA and CDR2 is FQGNSA. V trimming: 2 bases; J trimming: 7 bases; junction bases outside the gene matches: 4. The CDR3 DNA sequence: TGTGCCAGCAGCTTATGGCTAGCGGGAGGTAATGAGCAGTTCTTC. It is translated as CASSLWLAGGNEQFF.